A selection of T cell receptor beta chains follows, all from one sample in a study of shared clonotypes between healthy human individuals. Clones were read by immunoSEQ multiplex PCR, and TCRdb kept only the in-frame ones, dropping some. The table has 1.4 million to 1.5 million clones, roughly 96% seen once. Sequencing was performed on naive CD4+ T cells sorted from blood. The receptors were gathered from a man between 25 and 39 years old in good health. Both conserved end residues are part of each CDR3. Fields, in order: D gene, clone size, J gene, V gene, CDR3 protein, CDR3 DNA. D genes are given only for firm matches. Clone sizes are given selectively: once, few, many, or a class where the clone is expanded.

d_gene: .
abundance: .
j_gene: TRBJ2-5
v_gene: TRBV5-1
CDR3aa: CASSPGTSQETQYF
CDR3nt: TGCGCCAGCAGCCCCGGGACAAGTCAAGAGACCCAGTACTTC

d_gene: .
abundance: .
j_gene: TRBJ1-3
v_gene: TRBV27
CDR3aa: CASSYRAGNTIYF
CDR3nt: TGTGCCAGCAGTTACAGGGCAGGAAACACCATATATTTT

d_gene: TRBD2
abundance: .
j_gene: TRBJ2-7
v_gene: TRBV19
CDR3aa: CASRPSGNYYEQYF
CDR3nt: TGTGCCAGTAGACCTAGCGGGAACTATTACGAGCAGTACTTC

d_gene: .
abundance: .
j_gene: TRBJ1-1
v_gene: TRBV30
CDR3aa: CAWRGVGPPPIYSEAFF
CDR3nt: TGTGCCTGGAGGGGAGTAGGGCCGCCCCCGATATACAGTGAAGCTTTCTTT

d_gene: TRBD1
abundance: once
j_gene: TRBJ2-2
v_gene: TRBV5-4
CDR3aa: CASSTGQGQVTGELFF
CDR3nt: TGTGCCAGCAGCACAGGACAGGGCCAGGTCACCGGGGAGCTGTTTTTT

d_gene: .
abundance: once
j_gene: TRBJ2-2
v_gene: TRBV5-1
CDR3aa: CASSTGTPNTGELFF
CDR3nt: TGCGCCAGCAGCACGGGGACACCGAACACCGGGGAGCTGTTTTTT

d_gene: .
abundance: .
j_gene: TRBJ2-2
v_gene: TRBV6-5
CDR3aa: CASSSDRRNTGELFF
CDR3nt: TGTGCCAGCAGTTCCGACAGGCGGAACACCGGGGAGCTGTTTTTT

d_gene: .
abundance: .
j_gene: TRBJ2-7
v_gene: TRBV5-6
CDR3aa: CASTVKDGAYEQYF
CDR3nt: TGTGCCAGCACTGTGAAGGACGGTGCCTACGAGCAGTACTTC

d_gene: .
abundance: .
j_gene: TRBJ2-5
v_gene: TRBV28
CDR3aa: CASSFKEYQETQYF
CDR3nt: TGTGCCAGCAGTTTTAAAGAGTACCAAGAGACCCAGTACTTC

d_gene: .
abundance: .
j_gene: TRBJ1-5
v_gene: TRBV6-1
CDR3aa: CASSGTTSNQPQHF
CDR3nt: TGTGCCAGCAGCGGGACCACAAGCAATCAGCCCCAGCATTTT

d_gene: TRBD1
abundance: .
j_gene: TRBJ1-3
v_gene: TRBV5-6
CDR3aa: CASSDRGIWDTIYF
CDR3nt: TGTGCCAGCAGCGACAGGGGAATATGGGACACCATATATTTT

d_gene: TRBD1
abundance: .
j_gene: TRBJ2-7
v_gene: TRBV11-2
CDR3aa: CASSSNRGRNEQYF
CDR3nt: TGTGCCAGCAGCTCAAACAGGGGAAGGAACGAGCAGTACTTC

d_gene: .
abundance: .
j_gene: TRBJ2-1
v_gene: TRBV7-2
CDR3aa: CASSMLLTVSSYNEQFF
CDR3nt: TGTGCCAGCAGCATGCTGCTTACGGTTAGTTCCTACAATGAGCAGTTCTTC

d_gene: .
abundance: .
j_gene: TRBJ2-5
v_gene: TRBV6-6
CDR3aa: CATRAGRGIKETQYF
CDR3nt: TGTGCCACTCGAGCAGGGCGAGGCATTAAAGAGACCCAGTACTTC

d_gene: .
abundance: .
j_gene: TRBJ1-5
v_gene: TRBV19
CDR3aa: CASSIGGGRSQPQHF
CDR3nt: TGTGCCAGTAGTATTGGAGGGGGGAGGTCGCAGCCCCAGCATTTT

d_gene: TRBD1
abundance: .
j_gene: TRBJ2-7
v_gene: TRBV28
CDR3aa: CASRLTGVGRGEQYF
CDR3nt: TGTGCCAGCAGACTCACAGGGGTCGGCAGGGGCGAGCAGTACTTC

d_gene: TRBD2
abundance: .
j_gene: TRBJ2-2
v_gene: TRBV11-3
CDR3aa: CASSRRLAGANTGELFF
CDR3nt: TGTGCCAGCAGCAGGAGACTAGCGGGGGCGAACACCGGGGAGCTGTTTTTT

d_gene: .
abundance: .
j_gene: TRBJ2-5
v_gene: TRBV7-9
CDR3aa: CASSLAEETQYF
CDR3nt: TGTGCCAGCAGCTTAGCGGAAGAGACCCAGTACTTC

d_gene: .
abundance: .
j_gene: TRBJ2-7
v_gene: TRBV11-2
CDR3aa: CASSHRAISSYEQYF
CDR3nt: TGTGCCAGCAGCCATAGGGCTATTAGCTCCTACGAGCAGTACTTC

d_gene: TRBD1
abundance: .
j_gene: TRBJ2-1
v_gene: TRBV5-5
CDR3aa: CASSWQPGQGEFF
CDR3nt: TGTGCCAGCAGCTGGCAGCCGGGACAGGGCGAGTTCTTC

d_gene: .
abundance: once
j_gene: TRBJ2-4
v_gene: TRBV2
CDR3aa: CASSVERENIGYF
CDR3nt: TGTGCCAGCAGTGTTGAACGGGAAAACATTGGGTACTTC

d_gene: .
abundance: .
j_gene: TRBJ2-5
v_gene: TRBV19
CDR3aa: CASSIDRTSRATQYF
CDR3nt: TGTGCCAGTAGTATAGACAGGACATCTCGCGCGACCCAGTACTTC

d_gene: TRBD1
abundance: .
j_gene: TRBJ1-2
v_gene: TRBV29-1
CDR3aa: CSVGGTGNGYTF
CDR3nt: TGCAGCGTTGGAGGGACAGGAAATGGCTACACCTTC

d_gene: .
abundance: .
j_gene: TRBJ1-4
v_gene: TRBV10-1
CDR3aa: CASSGGNEKLFF
CDR3nt: TGCGCCAGCAGTGGTGGAAATGAAAAACTGTTTTTT

d_gene: TRBD1
abundance: .
j_gene: TRBJ2-7
v_gene: TRBV5-5
CDR3aa: CASSRDSTSYEQYF
CDR3nt: TGTGCCAGCAGCCGGGACAGCACCTCCTACGAGCAGTACTTC

d_gene: .
abundance: .
j_gene: TRBJ1-1
v_gene: TRBV19
CDR3aa: CASSIGGTENTEAFF
CDR3nt: TGTGCCAGTAGTATAGGGGGGACCGAAAACACTGAAGCTTTCTTT

d_gene: TRBD2
abundance: once
j_gene: TRBJ2-1
v_gene: TRBV6-6
CDR3aa: CASSLSGSSYNEQFF
CDR3nt: TGTGCCAGCAGTCTTAGCGGGAGCTCCTACAATGAGCAGTTCTTC

d_gene: .
abundance: .
j_gene: TRBJ2-2
v_gene: TRBV11-2
CDR3aa: CASSFANTGELFF
CDR3nt: TGTGCCAGCAGCTTCGCGAACACCGGGGAGCTGTTTTTT

d_gene: TRBD1
abundance: .
j_gene: TRBJ1-3
v_gene: TRBV28
CDR3aa: CASSLAGQGHSGNTIYF
CDR3nt: TGTGCCAGCAGTTTAGCGGGACAGGGTCACTCTGGAAACACCATATATTTT

d_gene: .
abundance: .
j_gene: TRBJ2-6
v_gene: TRBV11-2
CDR3aa: CASSLTGSSGANVLTF
CDR3nt: TGTGCCAGCAGCTTAACAGGGAGCTCTGGGGCCAACGTCCTGACTTTC

d_gene: .
abundance: .
j_gene: TRBJ2-5
v_gene: TRBV27
CDR3aa: CASSLGRTQYF
CDR3nt: TGTGCCAGCAGTTTAGGCCGTACCCAGTACTTC

d_gene: .
abundance: .
j_gene: TRBJ2-3
v_gene: TRBV27
CDR3aa: CASSSPYTQYF
CDR3nt: TGTGCCAGCAGTTCCCCTTATACGCAGTATTTT

d_gene: .
abundance: .
j_gene: TRBJ2-7
v_gene: TRBV11-2
CDR3aa: CASSFSGTGYEQYF
CDR3nt: TGTGCCAGCAGCTTTAGCGGAACGGGGTACGAGCAGTACTTC

d_gene: .
abundance: once
j_gene: TRBJ2-3
v_gene: TRBV5-1
CDR3aa: CASSLLGIPSTDTQYF
CDR3nt: TGCGCCAGCAGCTTACTCGGAATTCCTAGCACAGATACGCAGTATTTT

d_gene: TRBD1
abundance: .
j_gene: TRBJ2-3
v_gene: TRBV7-8
CDR3aa: CASSPNLGQGTDTQYF
CDR3nt: TGTGCCAGCAGCCCGAACCTCGGACAGGGCACAGATACGCAGTATTTT

d_gene: TRBD2
abundance: .
j_gene: TRBJ2-3
v_gene: TRBV9
CDR3aa: CASSASGPTDTQYF
CDR3nt: TGTGCCAGCAGCGCTAGCGGGCCGACAGATACGCAGTATTTT

d_gene: TRBD2
abundance: .
j_gene: TRBJ2-7
v_gene: TRBV27
CDR3aa: CASSLGLAGYEQYF
CDR3nt: TGTGCCAGCAGTTTAGGTCTAGCGGGCTACGAGCAGTACTTC

d_gene: .
abundance: .
j_gene: TRBJ2-5
v_gene: TRBV15
CDR3aa: CATSRDIRTAVETQYF
CDR3nt: TGTGCCACCAGCAGAGATATTCGGACAGCGGTGGAGACCCAGTACTTC

d_gene: .
abundance: .
j_gene: TRBJ1-2
v_gene: TRBV6-1
CDR3aa: CASSGEGGRGYTF
CDR3nt: TGTGCCAGCAGTGGTGAAGGGGGAAGAGGCTACACCTTC

d_gene: .
abundance: .
j_gene: TRBJ2-2
v_gene: TRBV30
CDR3aa: CAWSRAPGFLSTGELFF
CDR3nt: TGTGCCTGGAGCCGAGCCCCAGGGTTTTTAAGCACCGGGGAGCTGTTTTTT

d_gene: TRBD2
abundance: .
j_gene: TRBJ2-2
v_gene: TRBV11-3
CDR3aa: CASSSGSNTGELFF
CDR3nt: TGTGCCAGTTCTAGCGGGAGTAACACCGGGGAGCTGTTTTTT

d_gene: TRBD1
abundance: .
j_gene: TRBJ2-7
v_gene: TRBV7-9
CDR3aa: CASSLWTGGAYEQYF
CDR3nt: TGTGCCAGCAGCTTGTGGACAGGGGGCGCCTACGAGCAGTACTTC

d_gene: .
abundance: .
j_gene: TRBJ1-1
v_gene: TRBV6-5
CDR3aa: CASLQANTEAFF
CDR3nt: TGTGCCAGCCTACAGGCTAACACTGAAGCTTTCTTT

d_gene: TRBD2
abundance: .
j_gene: TRBJ2-7
v_gene: TRBV27
CDR3aa: CASSSPGLPYEQYF
CDR3nt: TGTGCCAGCAGTTCCCCGGGACTACCCTACGAGCAGTACTTC

d_gene: .
abundance: once
j_gene: TRBJ2-3
v_gene: TRBV29-1
CDR3aa: CSAATVTFTDTQYF
CDR3nt: TGCAGCGCAGCGACTGTGACTTTCACAGATACGCAGTATTTT

d_gene: .
abundance: .
j_gene: TRBJ2-1
v_gene: TRBV7-2
CDR3aa: CASSFRLVIENEQFF
CDR3nt: TGTGCCAGCAGCTTCCGGTTAGTTATCGAGAATGAGCAGTTCTTC

d_gene: .
abundance: .
j_gene: TRBJ2-7
v_gene: TRBV9
CDR3aa: CASSLDESYEQYF
CDR3nt: TGTGCCAGCAGCTTGGACGAGTCCTACGAGCAGTACTTC

d_gene: TRBD1
abundance: .
j_gene: TRBJ2-2
v_gene: TRBV7-9
CDR3aa: CASSFRTGVNTGELFF
CDR3nt: TGTGCCAGCAGCTTTAGGACAGGGGTGAACACCGGGGAGCTGTTTTTT

d_gene: .
abundance: .
j_gene: TRBJ2-1
v_gene: TRBV9
CDR3aa: CASSVGPVNNEQFF
CDR3nt: TGTGCCAGCAGCGTGGGCCCTGTTAACAATGAGCAGTTCTTC

d_gene: TRBD1
abundance: .
j_gene: TRBJ2-5
v_gene: TRBV5-8
CDR3aa: CASSTFRDRGKETQYF
CDR3nt: TGTGCCAGCAGCACCTTCCGGGACAGGGGGAAAGAGACCCAGTACTTC

d_gene: .
abundance: .
j_gene: TRBJ1-5
v_gene: TRBV10-2
CDR3aa: CATRERYSNQPQHF
CDR3nt: TGCGCCACCCGAGAAAGATATAGCAATCAGCCCCAGCATTTT